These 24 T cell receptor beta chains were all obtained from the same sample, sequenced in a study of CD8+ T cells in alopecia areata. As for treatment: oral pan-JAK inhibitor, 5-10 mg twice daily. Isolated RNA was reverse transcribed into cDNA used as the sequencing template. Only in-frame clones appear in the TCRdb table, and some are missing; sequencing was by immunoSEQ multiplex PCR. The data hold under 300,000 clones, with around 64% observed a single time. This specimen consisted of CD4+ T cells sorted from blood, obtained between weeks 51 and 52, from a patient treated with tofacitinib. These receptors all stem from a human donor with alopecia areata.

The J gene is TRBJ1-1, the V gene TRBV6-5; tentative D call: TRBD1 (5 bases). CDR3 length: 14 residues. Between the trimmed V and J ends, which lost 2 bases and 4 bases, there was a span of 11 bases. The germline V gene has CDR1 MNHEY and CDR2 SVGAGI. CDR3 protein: CASSYLGQSTEAFF. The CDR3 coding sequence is TGTGCCAGCAGTTACCTGGGGCAGAGCACTGAAGCTTTCTTT.

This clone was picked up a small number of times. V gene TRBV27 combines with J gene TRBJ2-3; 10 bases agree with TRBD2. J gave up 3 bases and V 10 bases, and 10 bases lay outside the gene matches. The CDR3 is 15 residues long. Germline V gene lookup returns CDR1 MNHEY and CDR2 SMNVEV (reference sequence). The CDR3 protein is CATKRLAGETDTQYF. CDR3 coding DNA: TGTGCCACCAAAAGACTAGCGGGCGAGACAGATACGCAGTATTTT.

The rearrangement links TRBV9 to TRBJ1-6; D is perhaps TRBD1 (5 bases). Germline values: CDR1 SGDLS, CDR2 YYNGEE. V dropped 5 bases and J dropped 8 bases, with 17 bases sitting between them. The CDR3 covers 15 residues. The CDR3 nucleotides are TGTGCCAGCAGGACCGGGACCGACTCTTATTCACCCCTCCACTTT. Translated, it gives CASRTGTDSYSPLHF. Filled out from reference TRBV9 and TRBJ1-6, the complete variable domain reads DSGVTQTPKHLITATGQRVTLRCSPRSGDLSVYWYQQSLDQGLQFLIQYYNGEERAKGNILERFSAQQFPDLHSELNLSSLELGDSALYFCASRTGTDSYSPLHFGNGTRLTVT.

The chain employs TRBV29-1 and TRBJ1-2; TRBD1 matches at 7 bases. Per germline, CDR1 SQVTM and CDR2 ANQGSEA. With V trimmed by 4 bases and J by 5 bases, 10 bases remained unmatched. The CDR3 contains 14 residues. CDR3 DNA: TGCAGCGTTGTAAGGGACGTGACAGGGTATGGCTACACCTTC. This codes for CSVVRDVTGYGYTF.

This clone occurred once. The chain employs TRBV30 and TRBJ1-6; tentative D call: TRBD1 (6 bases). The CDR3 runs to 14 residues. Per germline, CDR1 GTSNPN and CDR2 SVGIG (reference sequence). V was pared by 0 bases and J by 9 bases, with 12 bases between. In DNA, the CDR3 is TGTGCCTGGAGTGTACGGGGGGCGAGTTCACCCCTCCACTTT. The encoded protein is CAWSVRGASSPLHF.

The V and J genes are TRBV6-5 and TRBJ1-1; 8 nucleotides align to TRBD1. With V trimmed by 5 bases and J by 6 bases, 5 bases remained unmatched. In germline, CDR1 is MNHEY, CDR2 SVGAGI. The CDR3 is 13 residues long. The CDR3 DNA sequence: TGTGCCAGCAGTGCGACAGGGGTCCCTGAAGCTTTCTTT. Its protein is CASSATGVPEAFF.

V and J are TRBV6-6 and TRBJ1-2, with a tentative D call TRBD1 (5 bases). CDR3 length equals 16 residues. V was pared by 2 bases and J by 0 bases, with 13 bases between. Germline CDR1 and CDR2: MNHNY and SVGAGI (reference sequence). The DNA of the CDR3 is TGTGCCAGCAGTTACGGCAGGGTGGGAGCTAACTATGGCTACACCTTC. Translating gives CASSYGRVGANYGYTF.

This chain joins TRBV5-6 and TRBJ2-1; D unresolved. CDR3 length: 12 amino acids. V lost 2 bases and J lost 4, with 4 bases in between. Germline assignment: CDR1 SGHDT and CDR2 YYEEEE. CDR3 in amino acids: CASSFLYNEQFF. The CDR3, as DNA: TGTGCCAGCAGCTTCCTATACAATGAGCAGTTCTTC.

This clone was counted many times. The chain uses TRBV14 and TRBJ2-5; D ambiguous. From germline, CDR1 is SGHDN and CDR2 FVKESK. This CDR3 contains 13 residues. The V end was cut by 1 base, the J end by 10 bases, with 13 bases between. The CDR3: CASSQGGISVQYF. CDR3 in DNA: TGTGCCAGCAGCCAAGGAGGAATCTCAGTCCAGTACTTC.

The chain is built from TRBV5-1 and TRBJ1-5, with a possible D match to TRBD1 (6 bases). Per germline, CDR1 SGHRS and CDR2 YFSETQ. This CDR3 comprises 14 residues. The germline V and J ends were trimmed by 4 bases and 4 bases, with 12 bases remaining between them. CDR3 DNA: TGCGCCAGCAGCCCTGGGGGCGTGAATCAGCCCCAGCATTTT. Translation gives CASSPGGVNQPQHF.

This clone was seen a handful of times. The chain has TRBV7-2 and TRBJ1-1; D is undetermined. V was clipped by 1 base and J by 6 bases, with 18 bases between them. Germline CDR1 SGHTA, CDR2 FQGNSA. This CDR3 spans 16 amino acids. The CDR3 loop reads CASSLVGGSRASEAFF. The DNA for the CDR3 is TGTGCCAGCAGCTTAGTAGGTGGGTCAAGGGCGTCTGAAGCTTTCTTT.

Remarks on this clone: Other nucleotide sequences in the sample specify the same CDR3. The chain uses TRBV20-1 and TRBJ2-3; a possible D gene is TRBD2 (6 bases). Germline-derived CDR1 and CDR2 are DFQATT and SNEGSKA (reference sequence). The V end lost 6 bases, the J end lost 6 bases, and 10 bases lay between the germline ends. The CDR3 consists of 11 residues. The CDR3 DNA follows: TGCAGTGCCTGGACTACTGATACGCAGTATTTT. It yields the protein CSAWTTDTQYF.

The CDR3 DNA sequence: TGTGCCAGCAGCCAAGAGATCACAGGCTATGGCTACACCTTC. The encoded protein is CASSQEITGYGYTF. The J gene is TRBJ1-2, the V gene TRBV4-2; D possibly corresponds to TRBD1 (5 bases). The CDR3 contains 14 residues. Germline V gene sequence: CDR1 LGHNA, CDR2 YNFKEQ. The germline V and J ends were trimmed by 0 bases and 4 bases, with 9 bases remaining between them.

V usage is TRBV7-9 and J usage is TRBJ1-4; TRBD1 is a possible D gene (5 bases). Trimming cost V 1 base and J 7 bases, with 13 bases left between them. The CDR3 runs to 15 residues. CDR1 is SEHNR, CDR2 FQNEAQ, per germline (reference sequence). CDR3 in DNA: TGTGCCAGCAGCTTAGGTCTCAGGGTGGTTGAAAAACTGTTTTTT. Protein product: CASSLGLRVVEKLFF.

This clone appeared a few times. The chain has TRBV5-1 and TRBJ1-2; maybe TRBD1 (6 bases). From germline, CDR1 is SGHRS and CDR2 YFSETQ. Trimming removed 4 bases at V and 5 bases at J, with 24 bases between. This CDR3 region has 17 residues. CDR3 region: CASSPDMPGHQWYGYTF. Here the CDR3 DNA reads TGCGCCAGCAGCCCGGATATGCCGGGACACCAATGGTATGGCTACACCTTC. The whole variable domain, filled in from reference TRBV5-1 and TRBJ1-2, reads KAGVTQTPRYLIKTRGQQVTLSCSPISGHRSVSWYQQTPGQGLQFLFEYFSETQRNKGNFPGRFSGRQFSNSRSEMNVSTLELGDSALYLCASSPDMPGHQWYGYTFGSGTRLTVV.

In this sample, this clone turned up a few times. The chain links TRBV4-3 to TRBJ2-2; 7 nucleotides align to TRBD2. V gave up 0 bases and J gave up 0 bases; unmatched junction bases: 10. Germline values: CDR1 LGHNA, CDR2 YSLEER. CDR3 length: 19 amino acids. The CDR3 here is CASSQELPVGGTNTGELFF. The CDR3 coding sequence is TGCGCCAGCAGCCAAGAACTCCCAGTGGGGGGGACGAACACCGGGGAGCTGTTTTTT.

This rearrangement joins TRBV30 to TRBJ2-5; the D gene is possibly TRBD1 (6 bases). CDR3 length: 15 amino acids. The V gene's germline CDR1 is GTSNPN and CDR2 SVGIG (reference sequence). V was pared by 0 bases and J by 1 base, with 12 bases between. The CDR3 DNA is TGTGCCTGGAGTGTAGGGCGGACAGCCCAAGAGACCCAGTACTTC. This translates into CAWSVGRTAQETQYF.

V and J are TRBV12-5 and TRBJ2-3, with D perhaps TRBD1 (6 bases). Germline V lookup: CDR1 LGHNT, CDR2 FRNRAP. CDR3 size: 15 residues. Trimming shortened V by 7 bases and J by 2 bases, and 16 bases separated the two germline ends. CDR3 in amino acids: CASAPQAGVTDTQYF. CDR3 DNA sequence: TGTGCTAGTGCCCCGCAGGCAGGGGTCACAGATACGCAGTATTTT.

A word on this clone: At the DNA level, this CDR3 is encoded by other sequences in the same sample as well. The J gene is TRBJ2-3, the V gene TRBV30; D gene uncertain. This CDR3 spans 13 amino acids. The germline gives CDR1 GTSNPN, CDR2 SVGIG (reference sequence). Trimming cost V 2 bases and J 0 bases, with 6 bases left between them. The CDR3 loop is CAWSPRSTDTQYF. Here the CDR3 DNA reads TGTGCCTGGAGTCCCCGTAGCACAGATACGCAGTATTTT. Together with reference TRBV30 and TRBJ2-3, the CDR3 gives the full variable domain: SQTIHQWPATLVQPVGSPLSLECTVEGTSNPNLYWYRQAAGRGLQLLFYSVGIGQISSEVPQNLSASRPQDRQFILSSKKLLLSDSGFYLCAWSPRSTDTQYFGPGTRLTVL.

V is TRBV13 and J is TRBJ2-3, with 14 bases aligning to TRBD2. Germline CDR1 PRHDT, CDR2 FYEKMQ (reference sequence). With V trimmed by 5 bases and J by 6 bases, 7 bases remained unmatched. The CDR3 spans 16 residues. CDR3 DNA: TGTGCCAGCAGCCGGGGACTAGCGGGGGTCTTGGATACGCAGTATTTT. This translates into CASSRGLAGVLDTQYF.

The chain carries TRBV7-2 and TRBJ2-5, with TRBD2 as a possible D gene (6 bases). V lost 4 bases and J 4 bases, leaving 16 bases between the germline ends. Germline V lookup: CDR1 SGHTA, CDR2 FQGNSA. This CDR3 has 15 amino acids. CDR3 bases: TGTGCCAGCAGCTCGCGAGCGGGCGTGGGAGAGACCCAGTACTTC. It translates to CASSSRAGVGETQYF.

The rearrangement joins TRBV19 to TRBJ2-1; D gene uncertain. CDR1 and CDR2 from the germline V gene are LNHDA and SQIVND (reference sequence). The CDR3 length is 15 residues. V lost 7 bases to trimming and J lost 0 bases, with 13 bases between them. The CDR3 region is CASTPERLSYNEQFF. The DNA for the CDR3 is TGTGCCAGTACCCCCGAAAGGCTCTCCTACAATGAGCAGTTCTTC.

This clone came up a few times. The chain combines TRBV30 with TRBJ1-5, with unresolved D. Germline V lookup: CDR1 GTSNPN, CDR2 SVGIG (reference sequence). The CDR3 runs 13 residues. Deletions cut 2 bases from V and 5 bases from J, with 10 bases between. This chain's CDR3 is CAWSSSRDQPQHF. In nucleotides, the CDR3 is TGTGCCTGGAGTTCGTCGCGGGATCAGCCCCAGCATTTT.

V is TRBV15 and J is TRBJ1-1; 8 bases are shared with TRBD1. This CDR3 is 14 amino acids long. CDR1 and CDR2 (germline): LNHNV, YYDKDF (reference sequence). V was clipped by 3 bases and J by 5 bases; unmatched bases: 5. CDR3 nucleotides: TGTGCCACCAGCAGTGGAACAGGGGGTACTGAAGCTTTCTTT. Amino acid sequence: CATSSGTGGTEAFF.